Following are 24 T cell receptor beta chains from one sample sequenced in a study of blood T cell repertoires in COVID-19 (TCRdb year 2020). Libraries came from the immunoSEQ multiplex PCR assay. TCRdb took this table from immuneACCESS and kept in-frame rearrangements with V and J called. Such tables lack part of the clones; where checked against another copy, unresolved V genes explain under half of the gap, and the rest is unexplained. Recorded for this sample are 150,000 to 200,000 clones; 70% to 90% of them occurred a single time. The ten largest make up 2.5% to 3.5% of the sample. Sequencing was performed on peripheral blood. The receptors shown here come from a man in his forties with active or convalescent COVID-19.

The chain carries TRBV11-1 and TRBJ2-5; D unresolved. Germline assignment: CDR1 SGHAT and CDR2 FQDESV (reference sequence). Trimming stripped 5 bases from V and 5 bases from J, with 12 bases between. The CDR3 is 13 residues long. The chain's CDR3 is CASSLLRRETQYF. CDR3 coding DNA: TGTGCCAGCAGCCTGCTACGGCGGGAGACCCAGTACTTC.

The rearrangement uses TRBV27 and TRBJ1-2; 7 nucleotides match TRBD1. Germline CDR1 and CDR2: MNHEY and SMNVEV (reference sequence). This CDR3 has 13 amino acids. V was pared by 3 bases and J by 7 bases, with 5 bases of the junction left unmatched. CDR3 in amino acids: CASSFRQGGGYTF. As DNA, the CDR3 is TGTGCCAGCAGTTTTAGACAGGGTGGTGGCTACACCTTC.

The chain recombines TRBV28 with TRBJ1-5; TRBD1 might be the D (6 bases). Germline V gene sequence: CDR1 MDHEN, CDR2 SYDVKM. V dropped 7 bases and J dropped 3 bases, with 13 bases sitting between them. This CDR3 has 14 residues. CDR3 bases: TGTGCCAGCACCTTAGGACAGTTCAATCAGCCCCAGCATTTT. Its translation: CASTLGQFNQPQHF.

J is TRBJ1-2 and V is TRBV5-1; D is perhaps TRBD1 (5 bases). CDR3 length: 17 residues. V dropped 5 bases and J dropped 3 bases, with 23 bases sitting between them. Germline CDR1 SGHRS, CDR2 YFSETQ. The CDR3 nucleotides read TGCGCCAGCAGGGGAGCTTGGGGACTACTTACCGACTATGGCTACACCTTC. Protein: CASRGAWGLLTDYGYTF.

CDR3 region: CAISNRGESYEQYF. Written as DNA, the CDR3 is TGTGCCATCAGTAACAGGGGAGAGTCCTACGAGCAGTACTTC. The genes are TRBV10-3 and TRBJ2-7; 7 nucleotides line up with TRBD1. The CDR3 runs to 14 residues. CDR1 is ENHRY, CDR2 SYGVKD, per germline. The J segment lost 1 base and the V segment lost 5 bases, leaving 5 bases of the junction unmatched.

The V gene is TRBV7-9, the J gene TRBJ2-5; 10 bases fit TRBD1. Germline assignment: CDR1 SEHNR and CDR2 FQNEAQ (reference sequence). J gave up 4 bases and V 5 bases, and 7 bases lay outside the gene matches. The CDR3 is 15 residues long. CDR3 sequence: CASSRRWDRGETQYF. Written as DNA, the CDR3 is TGTGCCAGCAGCCGCCGGTGGGACAGGGGAGAGACCCAGTACTTC.

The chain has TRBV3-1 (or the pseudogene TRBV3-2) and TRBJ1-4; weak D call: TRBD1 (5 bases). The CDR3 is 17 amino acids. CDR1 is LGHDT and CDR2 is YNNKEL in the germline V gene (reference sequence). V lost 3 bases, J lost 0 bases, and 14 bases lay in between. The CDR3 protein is CASSQSRVSATNEKLFF. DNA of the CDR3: TGTGCCAGCAGCCAGAGCAGGGTCTCTGCAACTAATGAAAAACTGTTTTTT.

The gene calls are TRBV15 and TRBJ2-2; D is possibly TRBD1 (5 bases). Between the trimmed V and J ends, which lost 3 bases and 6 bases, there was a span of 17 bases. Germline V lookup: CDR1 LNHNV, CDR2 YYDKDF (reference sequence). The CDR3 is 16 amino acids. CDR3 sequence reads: CATSRSTGFSAGELFF. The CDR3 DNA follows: TGTGCCACCAGCAGGTCCACAGGATTCAGCGCCGGGGAGCTGTTTTTT.

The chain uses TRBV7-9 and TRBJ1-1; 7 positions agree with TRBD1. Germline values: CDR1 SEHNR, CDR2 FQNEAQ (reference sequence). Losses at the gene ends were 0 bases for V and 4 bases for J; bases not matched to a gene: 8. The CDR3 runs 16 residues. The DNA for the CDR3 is TGTGCCAGCAGCTTAGCGCGGGCAGGGGGAAGCACTGAAGCTTTCTTT. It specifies CASSLARAGGSTEAFF.

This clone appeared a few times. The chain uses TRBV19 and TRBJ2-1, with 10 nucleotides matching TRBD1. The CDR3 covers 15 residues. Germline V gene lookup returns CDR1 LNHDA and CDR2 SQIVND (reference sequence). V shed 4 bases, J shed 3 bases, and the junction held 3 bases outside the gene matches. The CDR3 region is CASSTGQGIYNEQFF. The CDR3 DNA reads TGTGCCAGTAGTACGGGACAGGGGATCTACAATGAGCAGTTCTTC.

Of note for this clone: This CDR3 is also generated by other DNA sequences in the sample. CDR3 amino acids: CASSLGTGTYEQYF. The DNA of the CDR3 is TGCGCCAGCAGCTTGGGGACAGGGACCTACGAGCAGTACTTC. This chain connects TRBV5-1 to TRBJ2-7; 8 nucleotides agree with TRBD1. The CDR3 is made up of 14 amino acids. Germline CDR1 SGHRS, CDR2 YFSETQ. V lost 0 bases, J lost 2 bases, and 1 base stayed unmatched.

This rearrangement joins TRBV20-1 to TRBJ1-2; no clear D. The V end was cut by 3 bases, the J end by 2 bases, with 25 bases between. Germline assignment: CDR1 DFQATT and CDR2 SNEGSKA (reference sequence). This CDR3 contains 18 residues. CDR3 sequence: CSASDILRKDTENYGYTF. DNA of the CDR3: TGCAGTGCTAGTGACATTCTTCGGAAAGACACAGAAAACTATGGCTACACCTTC.

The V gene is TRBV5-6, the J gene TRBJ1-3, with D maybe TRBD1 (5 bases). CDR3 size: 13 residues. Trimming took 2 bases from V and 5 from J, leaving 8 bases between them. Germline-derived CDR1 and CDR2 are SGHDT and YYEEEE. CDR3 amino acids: CASSLDSRNTIYF. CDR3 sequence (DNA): TGTGCCAGCAGCTTAGACAGCCGAAACACCATATATTTT.

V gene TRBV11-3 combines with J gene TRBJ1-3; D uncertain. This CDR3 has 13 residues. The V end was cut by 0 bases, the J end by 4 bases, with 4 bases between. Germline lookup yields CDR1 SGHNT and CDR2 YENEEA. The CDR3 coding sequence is TGTGCCAGCAGCTTAGATCGGGGAAACACCATATATTTT. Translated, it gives CASSLDRGNTIYF.

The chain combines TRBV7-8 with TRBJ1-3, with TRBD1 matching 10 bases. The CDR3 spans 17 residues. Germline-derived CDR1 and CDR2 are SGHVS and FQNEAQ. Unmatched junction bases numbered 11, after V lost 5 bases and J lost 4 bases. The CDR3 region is CASSAGQGFKVGNTIYF. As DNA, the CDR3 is TGTGCCAGCAGCGCGGGACAGGGGTTTAAGGTCGGAAACACCATATATTTT.

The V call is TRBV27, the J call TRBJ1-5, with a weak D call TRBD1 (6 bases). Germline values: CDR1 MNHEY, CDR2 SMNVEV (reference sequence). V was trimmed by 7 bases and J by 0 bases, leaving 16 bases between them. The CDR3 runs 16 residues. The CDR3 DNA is TGTGCCAGCACCCCGACAGGTCCTTATAGCAATCAGCCCCAGCATTTT. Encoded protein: CASTPTGPYSNQPQHF.

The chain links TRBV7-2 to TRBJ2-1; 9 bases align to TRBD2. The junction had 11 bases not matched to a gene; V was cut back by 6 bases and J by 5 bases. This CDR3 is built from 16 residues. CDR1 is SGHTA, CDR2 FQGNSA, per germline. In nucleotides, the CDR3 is TGTGCCAGCAGAGAAGACGTGGCTAGCGGGAACAATGAGCAGTTCTTC. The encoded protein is CASREDVASGNNEQFF.

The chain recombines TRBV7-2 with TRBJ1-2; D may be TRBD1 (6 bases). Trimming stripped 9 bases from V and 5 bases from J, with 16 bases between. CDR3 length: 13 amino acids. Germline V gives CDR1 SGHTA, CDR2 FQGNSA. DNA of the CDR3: TGTGCCAGAGCGGGGGGCGCGAGGTATGGCTACACCTTC. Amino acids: CARAGGARYGYTF. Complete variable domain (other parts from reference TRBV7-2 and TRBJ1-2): GAGVSQSPSNKVTEKGKDVELRCDPISGHTALYWYRQSLGQGLEFLIYFQGNSAPDKSGLPSDRFSAERTGGSVSTLTIQRTQQEDSAVYLCARAGGARYGYTFGSGTRLTVV.

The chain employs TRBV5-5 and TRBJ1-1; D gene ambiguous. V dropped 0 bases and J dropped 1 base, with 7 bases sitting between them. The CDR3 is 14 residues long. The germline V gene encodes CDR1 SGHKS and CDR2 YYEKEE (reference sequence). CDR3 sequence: CASSLVQKNTEAFF. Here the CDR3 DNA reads TGTGCCAGCAGCTTGGTACAGAAGAACACTGAAGCTTTCTTT.

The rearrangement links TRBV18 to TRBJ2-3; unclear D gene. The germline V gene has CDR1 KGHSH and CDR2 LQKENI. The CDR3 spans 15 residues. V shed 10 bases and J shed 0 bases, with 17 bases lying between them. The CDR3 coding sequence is TGTGCCACCAGGCCCAGCAGCTCTAGCACAGATACGCAGTATTTT. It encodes CATRPSSSSTDTQYF.

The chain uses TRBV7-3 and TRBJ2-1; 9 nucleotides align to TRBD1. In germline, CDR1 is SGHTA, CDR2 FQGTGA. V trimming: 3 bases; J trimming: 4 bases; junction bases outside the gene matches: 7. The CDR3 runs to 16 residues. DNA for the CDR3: TGTGCCAGCAGCTTGAAAGGACAGGGGAGTTACAATGAGCAGTTCTTC. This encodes CASSLKGQGSYNEQFF.

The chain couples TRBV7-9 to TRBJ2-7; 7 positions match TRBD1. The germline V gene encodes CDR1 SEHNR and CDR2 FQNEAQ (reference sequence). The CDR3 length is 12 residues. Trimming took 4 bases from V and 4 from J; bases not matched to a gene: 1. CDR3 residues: CASSSQGYEQYF. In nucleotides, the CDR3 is TGTGCCAGCAGCTCACAGGGGTACGAGCAGTACTTC.

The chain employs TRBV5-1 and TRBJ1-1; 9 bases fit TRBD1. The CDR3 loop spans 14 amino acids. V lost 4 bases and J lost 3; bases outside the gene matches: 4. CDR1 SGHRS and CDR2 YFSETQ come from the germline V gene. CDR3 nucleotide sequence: TGCGCCAGCAGCCCCGGGACAGGGTACACTGAAGCTTTCTTT. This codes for CASSPGTGYTEAFF.

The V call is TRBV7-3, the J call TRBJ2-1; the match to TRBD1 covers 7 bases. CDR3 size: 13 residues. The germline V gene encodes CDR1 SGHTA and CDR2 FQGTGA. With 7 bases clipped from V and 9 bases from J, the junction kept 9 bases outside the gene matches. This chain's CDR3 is CASTLNRGGEQFF. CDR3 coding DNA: TGTGCCAGCACCCTAAACAGGGGCGGTGAGCAGTTCTTC.